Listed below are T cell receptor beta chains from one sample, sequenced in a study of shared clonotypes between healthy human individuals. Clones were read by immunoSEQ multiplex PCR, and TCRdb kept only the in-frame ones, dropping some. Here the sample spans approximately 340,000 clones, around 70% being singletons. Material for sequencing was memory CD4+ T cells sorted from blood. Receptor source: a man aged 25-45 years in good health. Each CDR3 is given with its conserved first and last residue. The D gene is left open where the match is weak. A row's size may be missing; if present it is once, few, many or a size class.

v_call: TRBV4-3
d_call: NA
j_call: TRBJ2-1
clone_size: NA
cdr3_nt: TGCGCCAGCAGCCAAGATTGGCTAGGTCTCAATGAGCAGTTCTTC
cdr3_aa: CASSQDWLGLNEQFF

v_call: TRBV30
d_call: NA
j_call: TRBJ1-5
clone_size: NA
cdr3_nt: TGTGCCTGGAGCGGACGAGGGGAACGGGCGTATAGCAATCAGCCCCAGCATTTT
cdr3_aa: CAWSGRGERAYSNQPQHF

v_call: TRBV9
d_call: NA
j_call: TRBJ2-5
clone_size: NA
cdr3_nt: TGTGCCAGCAGCGCTGAATCAGGGTTTTTCGAGACCCAGTACTTC
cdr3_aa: CASSAESGFFETQYF

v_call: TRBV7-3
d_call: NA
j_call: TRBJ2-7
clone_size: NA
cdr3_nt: TGTGCCAGCAGCTCCTCACGACAAGACGAGCAGTACTTC
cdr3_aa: CASSSSRQDEQYF

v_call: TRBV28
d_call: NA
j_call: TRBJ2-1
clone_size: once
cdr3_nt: TGTGCCAGCACTGGGGACAACAATGAGCAGTTCTTC
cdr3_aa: CASTGDNNEQFF

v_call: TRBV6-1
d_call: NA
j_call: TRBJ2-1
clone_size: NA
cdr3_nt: TGTGCCAGCAGTGAAGATCGGGGGGCTGAGCAGTTCTTC
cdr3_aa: CASSEDRGAEQFF

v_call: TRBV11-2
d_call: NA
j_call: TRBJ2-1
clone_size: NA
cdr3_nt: TGTGCCAGCAGCTTAGGGGCCCGTCCCTCCTACAATGAGCAGTTCTTC
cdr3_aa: CASSLGARPSYNEQFF

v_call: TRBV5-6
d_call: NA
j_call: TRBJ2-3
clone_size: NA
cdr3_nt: TGTGCCAGCAGCTTGGCCCTAGCGAGGACAGATACGCAGTATTTT
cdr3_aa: CASSLALARTDTQYF

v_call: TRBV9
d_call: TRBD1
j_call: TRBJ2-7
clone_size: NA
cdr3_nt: TGTGCCAGCAGCGTAGACCCAGGGACAGGGGTCCACAACTCGCAGTACTTC
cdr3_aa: CASSVDPGTGVHNSQYF

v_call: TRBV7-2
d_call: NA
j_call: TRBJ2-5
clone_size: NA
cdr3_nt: TGTGCCAGCAGCTTATACAGTAGGGCCCAGTACTTC
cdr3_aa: CASSLYSRAQYF